These T cell receptor beta chains were read from a single sample in a study of cytomegalovirus exposure and HLA in healthy donors. Profiled with immunoSEQ multiplex PCR; TCRdb holds only in-frame clones, not every one. Of some 90,000 clones in the sample, more than 60% were seen once. Sample: PBMCs. Every receptor here comes from a man aged 50 to 60 in good health and CMV-seronegative. The conserved cysteine and the conserved F or W are not part of the CDR3 here. Clone size is given for some rows only: seen once, a few or many times, or a class if the clone is expanded.

TRBJ2-1,.,TRBV21-1,ASSKAGLASGSSYNEQF
TRBJ2-2,few,TRBV7-2,ASSYRRGAHPNTGELF
TRBJ2-7,.,TRBV5-4,ASSLTGDSYEQY
TRBJ2-7,.,TRBV29-1,SVLANDYEQY
TRBJ2-6,.,TRBV28,ASSPGQGTSSGANVLT
TRBJ2-2,.,TRBV2,ASGRESAGELF
TRBJ2-1,few,TRBV28,ASSWKGTSLNEQF
TRBJ1-1,.,TRBV11-1,ASSFSGDLHPF
TRBJ2-1,.,TRBV6-1,ASSEALAGGPEQF
TRBJ2-3,few,TRBV19,ASSSGGYADTQY
TRBJ2-3,few,TRBV18,ASSRGLAGAPDTQY
TRBJ2-1,few,TRBV7-9,ASSSDRGYNEQF
TRBJ2-1,.,TRBV28,ASSPPMGRSYNEQF
TRBJ2-5,.,TRBV29-1,SVKRGQETQY
.,.,TRBV19,ATRLPAGELF
TRBJ2-7,once,TRBV27,ASSKGLAGDEQY
TRBJ2-1,few,TRBV4-2,ASSQPTGLVNEQF
TRBJ2-1,few,TRBV7-6,ASSLPPQRGLNNEQF
TRBJ2-2,.,TRBV5-8,ASSLPGLGYGTGELF
TRBJ2-3,.,TRBV21-1,ASSTNRQEALSTDTQY
TRBJ2-2,.,TRBV11-3,ASSCGTPTGELF
TRBJ2-1,few,TRBV2,ASSGLGRVDEQF
TRBJ2-7,.,TRBV29-1,SVEGTSGNSYEQY
TRBJ2-2,.,TRBV9,ASTRNTDTGELF
TRBJ2-7,medium-sized,TRBV28,ASSLGLYRAKYEQY
TRBJ2-4,few,TRBV28,ASSFNRGGNIQY
TRBJ2-7,.,TRBV27,ASSYRTGPYEQY
TRBJ2-7,.,TRBV18,ASSPRQGYYEQY
TRBJ1-2,.,TRBV28,ASSPPGESYGYT